Listed here are 9 T cell receptor beta chains from one sample, sequenced in a study of radiotherapy plus CTLA-4 blockade in lung cancer. This table comes from immunoSEQ multiplex PCR, and its TCRdb copy is limited to in-frame clones, with some not included. The table lists about 45,000 clones, roughly two thirds of them singletons, with around 3.3% in the top ten. The starting material was peripheral blood, obtained from a patient treated with radiotherapy plus ipilimumab. The receptor set was obtained from a human donor with non-small cell lung cancer who had a complete response to radiotherapy plus ipilimumab.

The chain employs TRBV7-2 and TRBJ1-2; 9 bases agree with TRBD1. This CDR3 contains 14 residues. The V gene end was trimmed by 6 bases and the J gene end by 6 bases; junction bases not matched to a gene: 8. Germline V gives CDR1 SGHTA, CDR2 FQGNSA. CDR3 region: CASRPTGGGHGYTF. The CDR3 DNA is TGTGCCAGCAGGCCCACAGGGGGCGGCCATGGCTACACCTTC.

Regarding this clone: A read error may produce the germline difference seen at one junction end. The chain combines TRBV9 with TRBJ1-4, with D possibly being TRBD1 (5 bases). The CDR3 contains 17 residues. The germline CDR1 and CDR2 sequences are SGDLS and YYNGEE. This CDR3 reads CASGVATLGPTNEKLFF. The CDR3 coding sequence is TGTGCCAGCGGCGTAGCTACGCTGGGGCCAACTAATGAAAAACTGTTTTTT.

The chain couples TRBV19 to TRBJ2-5; 7 bases match TRBD1. The DNA end favors TRBJ2-7, so the J call may be wrong. Germline V gene sequence: CDR1 LNHDA, CDR2 SQIVND (reference sequence). This CDR3 contains 15 residues. The CDR3 nucleotides are TGTGCCAGTAGTAAACGGGACAGACAGCACCGCGAGCAGTACTTC. This gives the protein CASSKRDRQHREQYF.

The chain carries TRBV4-1 and TRBJ2-5; perhaps TRBD2 as D (6 bases). V was pared by 0 bases and J by 4 bases, with 18 bases between. This CDR3 spans 17 amino acids. Germline-derived CDR1 and CDR2 are MGHRA and YSYEKL. The CDR3 DNA is TGCGCCAGCAGCCAAGATAGGGGCGGGGCGCGGGGAGAGACCCAGTACTTC. As protein: CASSQDRGGARGETQYF.

The V gene is TRBV19, the J gene TRBJ1-1; 8 bases are a match to TRBD1. The germline V gene encodes CDR1 LNHDA and CDR2 SQIVND (reference sequence). Trimming took 0 bases from V and 1 from J; bases not matched to a gene: 4. The CDR3 contains 16 residues. CDR3 region: CASSIDRGLTNTEAFF. CDR3 sequence (DNA): TGTGCCAGTAGTATAGACAGGGGGCTGACGAACACTGAAGCTTTCTTT.

The J gene is TRBJ2-4, the V gene TRBV7-6; 8 nucleotides line up with TRBD1. After removal of 5 bases from V and 3 bases from J, the junction contained 9 bases not matched to a gene. The CDR3 runs to 16 residues. In germline, CDR1 is SGHVS, CDR2 FNYEAQ. This CDR3 reads CASSPWTGKDKNIQYF. The CDR3 DNA follows: TGTGCCAGCAGCCCTTGGACAGGGAAGGACAAAAACATTCAGTACTTC.

The V gene is TRBV27, the J gene TRBJ2-7; D gene ambiguous. Germline V lookup: CDR1 MNHEY, CDR2 SMNVEV (reference sequence). V was cut by 3 bases and J by 3 bases, with 12 bases left in between. The CDR3 covers 14 residues. The CDR3: CASSFGQTNYEQYF. CDR3 nucleotides: TGTGCCAGCAGTTTTGGCCAGACAAACTACGAGCAGTACTTC.

This clone was seen a handful of times. The chain couples TRBV5-4 to TRBJ1-2; 7 nucleotides agree with TRBD1. V was clipped by 4 bases and J by 4 bases; unmatched bases: 7. This CDR3 has 14 residues. Germline V lookup: CDR1 SGHNT, CDR2 YYREEE (reference sequence). CDR3 in amino acids: CASSPRQGPYGYTF. CDR3 nucleotides: TGTGCCAGCAGCCCGAGACAGGGACCCTATGGCTACACCTTC.

The genes are TRBV27 and TRBJ2-1; TRBD1 is a possible D gene (6 bases). Trimming pared 7 bases from V and 3 bases from J, leaving 16 bases between. CDR1 and CDR2 from the germline V gene are MNHEY and SMNVEV (reference sequence). The CDR3 sequence is 15 residues long. CDR3 DNA: TGTGCCAGCAACACGTACACAGGGAGCTACAATGAGCAGTTCTTC. This codes for CASNTYTGSYNEQFF.